This T cell receptor beta chain was identified during a study of blood T cell repertoires in COVID-19. Background on the study: The United States, Italy and Spain supplied acute and convalescent COVID-19 samples. The analysed material was cDNA or gDNA that came from T cells, B-cell-depleted T cells, or PBMCs.

Repertoires were generated with immunoSEQ multiplex PCR, while TCRdb's copy carries only in-frame clones and drops some. This table holds 250,000 to 350,000 clones, 88% found once. The Seattle patients joined while their infection was active and were tracked longitudinally afterward. The trim removed 4 bases at V and 0 bases at J, leaving 18 bases unmatched. Germline V gives CDR1 LGHNA, CDR2 YNFKEQ. The CDR3 runs 21 residues. This clone appeared once. The source of this sequence is a woman aged 25-40 years with COVID-19, enrolled during active disease. This sequence joins TRBV4-2 and TRBJ2-3; 11 bases line up with TRBD2. The sequencing sample was made of peripheral blood. CDR3 residues: CASSLGTRLAGILTSTDTQYF. CDR3 DNA: TGTGCCAGCAGCCTCGGGACAAGACTAGCGGGAATCCTAACTAGCACAGATACGCAGTATTTT.